The 2 T cell receptor beta chains below were found in one sample sequenced in a study of OX40 agonist ivuxolimab in advanced cancers. Sequencing used immunoSEQ multiplex PCR; TCRdb keeps in-frame clones, though not all of them. The table includes tens of thousands of clones, around 81% detected once. The specimen was CD4+ or CD8+ T cells sorted from blood, collected in a trial of the OX40 agonist ivuxolimab. The receptor source for this set is an adult with an advanced solid tumor such as melanoma, head and neck, liver or kidney cancer.

The chain links TRBV29-1 to TRBJ2-7; D might be TRBD1 or TRBD2, each matching 6 bases. The CDR3 covers 15 residues. V was pared by 2 bases and J by 5 bases, with 19 bases between. From germline, CDR1 is SQVTM and CDR2 ANQGSEA. The CDR3 bases are TGCAGCGTTGAAAAAGACGGGGGCTTGTGGGACGAGCAGTACTTC. The encoded protein is CSVEKDGGLWDEQYF.

The genes are TRBV6-6 and TRBJ1-4; weak D call: TRBD1 (5 bases). The CDR3 length is 13 residues. Trimming cost V 5 bases and J 8 bases, with 12 bases left between them. Germline values: CDR1 MNHNY, CDR2 SVGAGI (reference sequence). This CDR3 is CASSTGRGEKLFF. The CDR3 DNA is TGTGCCAGCAGTACGGGACGAGGAGAAAAACTGTTTTTT.